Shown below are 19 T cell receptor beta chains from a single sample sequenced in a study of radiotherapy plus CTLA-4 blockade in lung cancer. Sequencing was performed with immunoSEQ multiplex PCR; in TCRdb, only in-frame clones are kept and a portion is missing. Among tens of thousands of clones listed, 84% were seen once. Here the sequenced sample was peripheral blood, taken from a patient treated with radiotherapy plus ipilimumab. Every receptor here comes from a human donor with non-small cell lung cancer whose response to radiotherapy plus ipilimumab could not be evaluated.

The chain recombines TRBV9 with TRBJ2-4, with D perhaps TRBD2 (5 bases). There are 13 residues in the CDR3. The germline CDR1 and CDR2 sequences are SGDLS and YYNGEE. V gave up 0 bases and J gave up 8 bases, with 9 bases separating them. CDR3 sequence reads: CASSVGSADIQYF. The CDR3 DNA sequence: TGTGCCAGCAGCGTAGGCTCAGCGGACATTCAGTACTTC. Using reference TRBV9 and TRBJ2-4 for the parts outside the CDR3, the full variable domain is DSGVTQTPKHLITATGQRVTLRCSPRSGDLSVYWYQQSLDQGLQFLIQYYNGEERAKGNILERFSAQQFPDLHSELNLSSLELGDSALYFCASSVGSADIQYFGAGTRLSVL.

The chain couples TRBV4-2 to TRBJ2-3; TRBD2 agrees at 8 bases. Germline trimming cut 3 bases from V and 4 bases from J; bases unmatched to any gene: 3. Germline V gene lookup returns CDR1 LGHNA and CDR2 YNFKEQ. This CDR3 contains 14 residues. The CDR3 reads CASSQAGGPDTQYF. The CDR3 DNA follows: TGTGCCAGCAGCCAGGCGGGAGGCCCAGATACGCAGTATTTT.

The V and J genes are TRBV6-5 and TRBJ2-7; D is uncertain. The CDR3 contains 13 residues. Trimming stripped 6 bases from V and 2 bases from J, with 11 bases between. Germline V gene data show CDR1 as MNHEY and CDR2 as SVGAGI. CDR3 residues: CASSPPRAYEQYF. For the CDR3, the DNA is TGTGCCAGCAGCCCCCCGAGAGCCTACGAGCAGTACTTC.

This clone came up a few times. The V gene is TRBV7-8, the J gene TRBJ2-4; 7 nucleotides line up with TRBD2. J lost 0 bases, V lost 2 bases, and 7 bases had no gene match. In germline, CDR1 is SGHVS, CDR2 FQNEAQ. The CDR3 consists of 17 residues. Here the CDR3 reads CASSLTSGVVAKNIQYF. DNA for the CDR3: TGTGCCAGCAGCTTAACGAGCGGGGTCGTAGCCAAAAACATTCAGTACTTC.

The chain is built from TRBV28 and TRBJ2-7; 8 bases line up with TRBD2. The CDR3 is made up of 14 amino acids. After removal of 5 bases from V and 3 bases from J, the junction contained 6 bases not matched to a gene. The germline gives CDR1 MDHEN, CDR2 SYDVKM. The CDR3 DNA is TGTGCCAGCAGTATAACGGGACTAGTCTACGAGCAGTACTTC. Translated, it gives CASSITGLVYEQYF.

In DNA form, the CDR3 reads TGTGCCAGCAGCCTCAGGGAAGACTACGAGCAGTACTTC. Protein product: CASSLREDYEQYF. The chain couples TRBV6-5 to TRBJ2-7, with D tentatively TRBD1 (5 bases). This CDR3 is built from 13 residues. The germline V gene encodes CDR1 MNHEY and CDR2 SVGAGI. Deletions cut 6 bases from V and 3 bases from J, with 12 bases between.

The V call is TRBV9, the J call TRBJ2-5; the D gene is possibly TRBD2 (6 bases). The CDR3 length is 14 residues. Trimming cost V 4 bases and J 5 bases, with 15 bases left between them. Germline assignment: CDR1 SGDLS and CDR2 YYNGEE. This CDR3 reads CASSLTSLPETQYF. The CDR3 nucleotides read TGTGCCAGCAGCTTGACTAGTCTGCCTGAGACCCAGTACTTC. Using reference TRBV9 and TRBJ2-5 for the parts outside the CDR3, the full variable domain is DSGVTQTPKHLITATGQRVTLRCSPRSGDLSVYWYQQSLDQGLQFLIQYYNGEERAKGNILERFSAQQFPDLHSELNLSSLELGDSALYFCASSLTSLPETQYFGPGTRLLVL.

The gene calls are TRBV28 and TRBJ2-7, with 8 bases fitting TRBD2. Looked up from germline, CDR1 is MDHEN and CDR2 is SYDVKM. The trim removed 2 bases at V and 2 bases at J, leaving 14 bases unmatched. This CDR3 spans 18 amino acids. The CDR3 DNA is TGTGCCAGCAGTTTAAAGTACCAGACCGGGACTAGAACCTACGAGCAGTACTTC. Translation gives CASSLKYQTGTRTYEQYF.

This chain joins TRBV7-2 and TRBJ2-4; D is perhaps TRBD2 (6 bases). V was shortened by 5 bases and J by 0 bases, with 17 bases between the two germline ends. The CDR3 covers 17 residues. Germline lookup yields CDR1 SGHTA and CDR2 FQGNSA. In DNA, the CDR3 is TGTGCCAGCAGCAGGATAGTCGGGAGCGTAGCCAAAAACATTCAGTACTTC. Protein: CASSRIVGSVAKNIQYF.

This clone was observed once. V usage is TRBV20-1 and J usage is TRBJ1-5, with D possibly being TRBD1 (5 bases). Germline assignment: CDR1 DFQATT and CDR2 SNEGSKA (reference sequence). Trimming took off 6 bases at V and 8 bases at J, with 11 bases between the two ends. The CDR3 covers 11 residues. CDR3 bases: TGCAGTGCCCTTGGGGCGGAGCCCCAGCATTTT. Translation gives CSALGAEPQHF.

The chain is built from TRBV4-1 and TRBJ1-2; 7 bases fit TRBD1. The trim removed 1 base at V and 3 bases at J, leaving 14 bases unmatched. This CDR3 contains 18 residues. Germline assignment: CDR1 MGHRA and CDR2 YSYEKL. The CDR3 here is CASSQVATGSLWDYGYTF. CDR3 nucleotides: TGCGCCAGCAGCCAAGTTGCGACAGGGTCCCTCTGGGACTATGGCTACACCTTC.

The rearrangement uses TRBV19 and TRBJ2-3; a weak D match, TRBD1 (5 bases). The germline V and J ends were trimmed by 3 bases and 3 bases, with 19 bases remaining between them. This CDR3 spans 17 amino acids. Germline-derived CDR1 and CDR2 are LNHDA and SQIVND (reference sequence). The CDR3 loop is CASSIEGALSWTDTQYF. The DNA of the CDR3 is TGTGCCAGTAGTATCGAAGGGGCCCTTTCTTGGACAGATACGCAGTATTTT.

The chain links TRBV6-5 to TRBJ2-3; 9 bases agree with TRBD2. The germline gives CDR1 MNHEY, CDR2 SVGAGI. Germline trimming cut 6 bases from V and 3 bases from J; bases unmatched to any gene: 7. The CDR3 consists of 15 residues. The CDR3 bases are TGTGCCAGCAGGCGTGGCGGGAGGGGGACAGATACGCAGTATTTT. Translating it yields CASRRGGRGTDTQYF.

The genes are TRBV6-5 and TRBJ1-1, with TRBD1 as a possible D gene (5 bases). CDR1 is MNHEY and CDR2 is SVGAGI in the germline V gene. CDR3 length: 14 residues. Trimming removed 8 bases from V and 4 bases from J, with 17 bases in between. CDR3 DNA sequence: TGTGCCAGCGGGAGGGGCCCCGCGGGCACTGAAGCTTTCTTT. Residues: CASGRGPAGTEAFF.

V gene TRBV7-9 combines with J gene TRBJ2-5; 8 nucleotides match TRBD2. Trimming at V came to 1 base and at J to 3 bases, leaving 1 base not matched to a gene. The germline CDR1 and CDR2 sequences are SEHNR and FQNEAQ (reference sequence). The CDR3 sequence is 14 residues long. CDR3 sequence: CASSLVSGEETQYF. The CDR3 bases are TGTGCCAGCAGCTTAGTTAGCGGGGAAGAGACCCAGTACTTC.

CDR3 protein: CASSQGTGDNQPQHF. The CDR3 DNA reads as TGCGCCAGCAGCCAGGGCACAGGAGACAATCAGCCCCAGCATTTT. This chain joins TRBV4-3 and TRBJ1-5; D may be TRBD1 (5 bases). The CDR3 contains 15 residues. The germline V and J ends were trimmed by 3 bases and 3 bases, with 12 bases remaining between them. Germline V gives CDR1 LGHNA, CDR2 YSLEER.

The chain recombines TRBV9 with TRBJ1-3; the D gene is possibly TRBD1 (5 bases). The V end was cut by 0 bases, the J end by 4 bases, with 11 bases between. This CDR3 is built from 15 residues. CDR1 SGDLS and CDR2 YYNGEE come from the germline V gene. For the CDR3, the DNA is TGTGCCAGCAGCGTAGGGGCAGGGCTCGGAAACACCATATATTTT. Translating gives CASSVGAGLGNTIYF.

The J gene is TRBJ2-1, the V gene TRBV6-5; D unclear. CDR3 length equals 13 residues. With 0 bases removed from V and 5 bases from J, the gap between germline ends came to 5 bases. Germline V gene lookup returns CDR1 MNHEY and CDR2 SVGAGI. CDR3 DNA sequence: TGTGCCAGCAGTTACTCGTTAAACAATGAGCAGTTCTTC. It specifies CASSYSLNNEQFF.

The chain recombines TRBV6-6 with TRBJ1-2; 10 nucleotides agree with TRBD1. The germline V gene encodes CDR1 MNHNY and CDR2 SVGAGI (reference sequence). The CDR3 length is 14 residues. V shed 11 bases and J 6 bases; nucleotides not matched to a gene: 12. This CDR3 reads CASLPGTGENGYTF. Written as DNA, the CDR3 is TGTGCCTCCCTTCCGGGGACAGGGGAGAATGGCTACACCTTC.